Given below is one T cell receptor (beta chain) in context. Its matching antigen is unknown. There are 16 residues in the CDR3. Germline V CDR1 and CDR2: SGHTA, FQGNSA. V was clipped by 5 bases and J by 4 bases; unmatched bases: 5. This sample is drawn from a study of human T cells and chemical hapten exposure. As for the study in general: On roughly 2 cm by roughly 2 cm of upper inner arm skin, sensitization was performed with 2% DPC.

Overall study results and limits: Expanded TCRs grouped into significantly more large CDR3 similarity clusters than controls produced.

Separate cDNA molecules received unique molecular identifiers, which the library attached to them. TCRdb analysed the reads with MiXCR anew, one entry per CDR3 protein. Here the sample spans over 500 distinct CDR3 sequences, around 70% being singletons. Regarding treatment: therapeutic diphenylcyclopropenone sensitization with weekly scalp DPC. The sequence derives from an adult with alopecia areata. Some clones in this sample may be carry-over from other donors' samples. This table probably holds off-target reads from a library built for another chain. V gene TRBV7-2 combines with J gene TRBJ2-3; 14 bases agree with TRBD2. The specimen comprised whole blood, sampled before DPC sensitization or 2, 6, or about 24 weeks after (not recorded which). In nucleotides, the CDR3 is TGTGCCAGCAGCCACCGACTAGCGGGAGGGCCAGATACGCAGTATTTT. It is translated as CASSHRLAGGPDTQYF.